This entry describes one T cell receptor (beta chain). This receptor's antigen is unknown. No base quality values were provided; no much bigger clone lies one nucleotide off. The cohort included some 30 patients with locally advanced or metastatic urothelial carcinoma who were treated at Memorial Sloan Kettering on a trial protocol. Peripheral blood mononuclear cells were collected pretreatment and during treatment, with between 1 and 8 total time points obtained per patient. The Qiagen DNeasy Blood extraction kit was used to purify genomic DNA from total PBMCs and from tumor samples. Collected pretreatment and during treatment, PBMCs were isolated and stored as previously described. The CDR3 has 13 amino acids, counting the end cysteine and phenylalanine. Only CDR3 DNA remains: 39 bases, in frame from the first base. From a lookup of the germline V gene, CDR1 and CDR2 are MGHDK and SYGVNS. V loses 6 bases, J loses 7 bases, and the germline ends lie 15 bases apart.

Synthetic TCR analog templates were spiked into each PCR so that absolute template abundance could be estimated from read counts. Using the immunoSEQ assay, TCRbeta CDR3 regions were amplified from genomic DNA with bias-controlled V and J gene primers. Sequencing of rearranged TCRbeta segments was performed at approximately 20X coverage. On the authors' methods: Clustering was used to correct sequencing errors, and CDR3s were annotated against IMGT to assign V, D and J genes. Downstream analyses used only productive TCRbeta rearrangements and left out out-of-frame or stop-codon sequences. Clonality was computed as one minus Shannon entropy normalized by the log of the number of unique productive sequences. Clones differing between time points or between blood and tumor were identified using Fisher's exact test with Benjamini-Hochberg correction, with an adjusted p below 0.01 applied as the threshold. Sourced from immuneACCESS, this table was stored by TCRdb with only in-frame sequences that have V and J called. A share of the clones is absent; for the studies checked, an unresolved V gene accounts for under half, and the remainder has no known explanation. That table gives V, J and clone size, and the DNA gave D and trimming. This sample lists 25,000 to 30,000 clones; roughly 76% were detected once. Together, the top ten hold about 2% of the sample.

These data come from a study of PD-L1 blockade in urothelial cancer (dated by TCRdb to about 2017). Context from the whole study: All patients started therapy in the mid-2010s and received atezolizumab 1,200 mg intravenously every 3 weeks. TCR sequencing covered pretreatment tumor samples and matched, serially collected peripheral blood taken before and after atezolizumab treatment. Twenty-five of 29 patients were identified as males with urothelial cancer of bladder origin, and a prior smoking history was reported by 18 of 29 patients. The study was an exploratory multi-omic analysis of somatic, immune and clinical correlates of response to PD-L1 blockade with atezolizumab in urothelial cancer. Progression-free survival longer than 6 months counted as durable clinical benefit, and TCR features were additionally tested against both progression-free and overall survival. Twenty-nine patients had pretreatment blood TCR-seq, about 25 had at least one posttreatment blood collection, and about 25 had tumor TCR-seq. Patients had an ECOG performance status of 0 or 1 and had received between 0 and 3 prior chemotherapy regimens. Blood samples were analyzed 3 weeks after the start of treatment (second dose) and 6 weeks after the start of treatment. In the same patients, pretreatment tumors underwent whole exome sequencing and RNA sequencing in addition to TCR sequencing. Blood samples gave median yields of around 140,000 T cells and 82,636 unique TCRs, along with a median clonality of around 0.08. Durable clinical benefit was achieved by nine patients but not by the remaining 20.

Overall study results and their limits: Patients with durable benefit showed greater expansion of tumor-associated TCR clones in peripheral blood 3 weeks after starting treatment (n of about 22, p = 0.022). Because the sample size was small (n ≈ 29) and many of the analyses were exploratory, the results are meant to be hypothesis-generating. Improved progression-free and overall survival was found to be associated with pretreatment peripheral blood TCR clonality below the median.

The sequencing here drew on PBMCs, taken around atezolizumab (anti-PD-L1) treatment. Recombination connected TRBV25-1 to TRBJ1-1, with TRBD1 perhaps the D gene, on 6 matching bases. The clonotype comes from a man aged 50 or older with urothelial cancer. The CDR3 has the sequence CASSPGRGNEAFF. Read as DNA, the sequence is TGTGCCAGCAGCCCCGGCAGGGGAAATGAAGCTTTCTTT.